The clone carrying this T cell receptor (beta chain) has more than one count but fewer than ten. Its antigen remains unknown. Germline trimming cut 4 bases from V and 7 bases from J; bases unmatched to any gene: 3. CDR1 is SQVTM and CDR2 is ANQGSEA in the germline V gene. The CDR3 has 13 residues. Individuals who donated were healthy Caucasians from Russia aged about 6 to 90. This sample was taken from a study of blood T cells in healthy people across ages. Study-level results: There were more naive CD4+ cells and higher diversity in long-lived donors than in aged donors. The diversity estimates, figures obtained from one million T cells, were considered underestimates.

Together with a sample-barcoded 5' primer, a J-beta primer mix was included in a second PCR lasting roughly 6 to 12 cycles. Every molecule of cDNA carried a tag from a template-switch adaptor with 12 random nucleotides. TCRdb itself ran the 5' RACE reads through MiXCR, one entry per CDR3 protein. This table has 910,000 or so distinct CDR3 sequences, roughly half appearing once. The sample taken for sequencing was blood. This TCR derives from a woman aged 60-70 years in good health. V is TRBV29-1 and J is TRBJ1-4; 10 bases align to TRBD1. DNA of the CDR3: TGCAGCGTTGGGACAGGGGGTTTTGAAAAACTGTTTTTT. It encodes CSVGTGGFEKLFF.